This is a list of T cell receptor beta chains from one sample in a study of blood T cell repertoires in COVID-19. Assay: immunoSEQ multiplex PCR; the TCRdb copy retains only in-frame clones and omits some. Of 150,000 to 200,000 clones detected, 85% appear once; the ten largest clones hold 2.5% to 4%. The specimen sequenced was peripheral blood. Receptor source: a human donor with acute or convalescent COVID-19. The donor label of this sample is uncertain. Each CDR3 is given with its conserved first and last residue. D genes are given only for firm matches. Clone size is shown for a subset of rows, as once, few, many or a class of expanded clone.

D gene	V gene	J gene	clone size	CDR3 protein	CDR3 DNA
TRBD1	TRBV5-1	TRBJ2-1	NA	CASRGTGAYEQFF	TGCGCCAGCAGGGGGACAGGGGCCTATGAGCAGTTCTTC
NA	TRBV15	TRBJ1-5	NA	CATSIDYSNQPQHF	TGTGCCACCAGCATAGACTATAGCAATCAGCCCCAGCATTTT
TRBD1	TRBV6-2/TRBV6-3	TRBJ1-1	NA	CASSYSRGDRGQVNTEAFF	TGTGCCAGCAGTTACAGTAGAGGGGACAGGGGGCAAGTGAACACTGAAGCTTTCTTT
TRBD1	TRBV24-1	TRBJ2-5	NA	CATSEGDRGGETQYF	TGTGCCACCAGTGAGGGGGACAGGGGGGGAGAGACCCAGTACTTC
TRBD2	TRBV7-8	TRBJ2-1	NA	CASNGRGGPYNEQFF	TGTGCCAGCAACGGGAGGGGGGGACCCTACAATGAGCAGTTCTTC
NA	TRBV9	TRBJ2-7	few	CASSVGSHTEQYF	TGTGCCAGCAGCGTAGGGTCCCACACCGAGCAGTACTTC
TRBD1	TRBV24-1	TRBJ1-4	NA	CATSDRQGQDNEKLFF	TGTGCCACCAGTGACCGACAGGGACAGGATAATGAAAAACTGTTTTTT
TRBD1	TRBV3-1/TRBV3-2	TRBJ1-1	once	CASSRRQGTNTEAFF	TGTGCCAGCAGCCGACGACAGGGGACGAACACTGAAGCTTTCTTT
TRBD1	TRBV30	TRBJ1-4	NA	CAWSAYGTGSGEKLFF	TGTGCCTGGAGTGCTTATGGGACAGGGTCTGGGGAAAAACTGTTTTTT
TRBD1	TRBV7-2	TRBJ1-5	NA	CASSLGSDRNNQPQHF	TGTGCCAGCAGCTTAGGGTCGGACAGGAACAATCAGCCCCAGCATTTT
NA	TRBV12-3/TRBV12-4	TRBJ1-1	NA	CASSLIGNTEAFF	TGTGCCAGCAGTTTAATCGGGAACACTGAAGCTTTCTTT
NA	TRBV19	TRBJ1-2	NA	CASSARDTYGYTF	TGTGCCAGTTCCGCAAGGGACACATATGGCTACACCTTC
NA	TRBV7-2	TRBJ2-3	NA	CASSLRASSVTDTQYF	TGTGCCAGCAGCCTCAGGGCCTCCTCAGTCACAGATACGCAGTATTTT
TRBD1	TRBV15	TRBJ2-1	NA	CATSIDPGTGFDNEQFF	TGTGCCACCAGCATCGACCCCGGGACAGGGTTCGACAATGAGCAGTTCTTC
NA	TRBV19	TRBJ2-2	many	CASRFSRETGELFF	TGTGCCAGTCGGTTCTCCCGGGAGACCGGGGAGCTGTTTTTT
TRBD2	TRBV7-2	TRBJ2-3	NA	CASSSKRGITDTQYF	TGTGCCAGCAGCTCCAAGCGGGGAATCACAGATACGCAGTATTTT
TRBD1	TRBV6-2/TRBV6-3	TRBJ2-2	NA	CASSSGGQGGTGELFF	TGTGCCAGCAGTTCAGGGGGACAGGGGGGCACCGGGGAGCTGTTTTTT
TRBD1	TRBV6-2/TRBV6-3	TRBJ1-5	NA	CASSRGQGVQPQHF	TGTGCCAGCAGCCGCGGACAGGGGGTTCAGCCCCAGCATTTT
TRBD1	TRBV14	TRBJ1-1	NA	CASSQGGQADTEAFF	TGTGCCAGCAGCCAAGGGGGACAGGCCGACACTGAAGCTTTCTTT
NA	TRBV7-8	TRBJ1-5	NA	CASSSEGSNQPQHF	TGTGCCAGCAGCTCGGAGGGTAGCAATCAGCCCCAGCATTTT
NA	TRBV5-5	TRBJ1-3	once	CASSPLPRQVRAGNTIYF	TGTGCCAGCAGCCCCCTCCCTCGACAGGTACGGGCTGGAAACACCATATATTTT
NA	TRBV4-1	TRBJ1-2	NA	CASSQEGSSYGYTF	TGCGCCAGCAGCCAAGAGGGCTCGTCCTATGGCTACACCTTC
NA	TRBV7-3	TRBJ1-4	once	CATPRDIEKLFF	TGTGCCACCCCCAGGGATATCGAAAAACTGTTTTTT
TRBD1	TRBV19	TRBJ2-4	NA	CASSTSIGTGKRNIQYF	TGTGCCAGTAGTACATCTATCGGGACAGGGAAGAGGAACATTCAGTACTTC
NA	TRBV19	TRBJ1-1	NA	CASSMSGGWSTEAFF	TGTGCCAGTAGTATGTCCGGGGGTTGGAGCACTGAAGCTTTCTTT
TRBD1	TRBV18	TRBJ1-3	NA	CASSPQYAGTGSGNTIYF	TGTGCCAGCTCACCCCAATACGCCGGGACAGGCTCTGGAAACACCATATATTTT
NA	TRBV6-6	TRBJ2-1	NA	CASSPLNNEQFF	TGTGCCAGCAGCCCCTTAAACAATGAGCAGTTCTTC
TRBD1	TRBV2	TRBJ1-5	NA	CASSVTYRGSSNQPQHF	TGTGCCAGCAGTGTTACTTACAGGGGGAGTAGCAATCAGCCCCAGCATTTT
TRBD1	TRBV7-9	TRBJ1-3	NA	CASSLDQGAGNTIYF	TGTGCCAGCAGCTTAGACCAGGGGGCTGGAAACACCATATATTTT
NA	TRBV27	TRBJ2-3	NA	CASRGRPARPDTQYF	TGTGCCAGCAGGGGGCGGCCTGCCCGGCCAGATACGCAGTATTTT
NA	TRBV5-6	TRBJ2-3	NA	CASSRGFGPTDTQYF	TGTGCCAGCAGCAGAGGGTTCGGACCCACAGATACGCAGTATTTT
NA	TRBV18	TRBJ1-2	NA	CASSQGGERSYGYTF	TGTGCCAGCTCACAAGGGGGGGAAAGGAGCTATGGCTACACCTTC
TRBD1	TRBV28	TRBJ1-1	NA	CASRGGQGRTEAFF	TGTGCCAGCAGGGGGGGACAGGGGAGGACTGAAGCTTTCTTT
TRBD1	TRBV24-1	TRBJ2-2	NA	CATSRGDAGTVTGAGELFF	TGTGCCACCAGCCGTGGGGACGCAGGGACAGTCACCGGGGCCGGGGAGCTGTTTTTT
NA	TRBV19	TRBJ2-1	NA	CASTYSGGSYNEQFF	TGTGCCAGTACCTATAGCGGAGGCTCCTACAATGAGCAGTTCTTC
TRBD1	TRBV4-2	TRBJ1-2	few	CASSQDLRDRDYTF	TGTGCCAGCAGCCAAGATCTACGGGACAGAGACTACACCTTC
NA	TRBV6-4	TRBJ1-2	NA	CASSDQALTNYGYTF	TGTGCCAGCAGTGACCAAGCTCTGACTAACTATGGCTACACCTTC
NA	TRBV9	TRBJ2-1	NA	CASSVAFSEQFF	TGTGCCAGCAGCGTCGCGTTTAGTGAGCAGTTCTTC
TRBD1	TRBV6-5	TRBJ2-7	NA	CASSLGQGGYEQYF	TGTGCCAGCAGTTTGGGACAGGGCGGCTACGAGCAGTACTTC
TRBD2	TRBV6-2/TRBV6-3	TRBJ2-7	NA	CASSPRGEQYF	TGTGCCAGCAGCCCGCGGGGGGAGCAGTACTTC
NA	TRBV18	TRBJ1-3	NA	CASSPLLGGNSGNTIYF	TGTGCCAGCTCACCCTTATTAGGGGGTAACTCTGGAAACACCATATATTTT
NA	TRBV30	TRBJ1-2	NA	CASRAAGDYGYTF	TGTGCCTCCAGAGCCGCCGGGGACTATGGCTACACCTTC
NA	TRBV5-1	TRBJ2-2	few	CASSSGTTMNTGELFF	TGCGCCAGCAGCTCCGGGACAACTATGAACACCGGGGAGCTGTTTTTT
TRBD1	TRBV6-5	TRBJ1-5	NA	CASSLTGGDSNQPQHF	TGTGCCAGCAGTTTAACAGGGGGCGATAGCAATCAGCCCCAGCATTTT
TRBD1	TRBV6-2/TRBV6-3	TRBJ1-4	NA	CASSRGQRTTNEKLFF	TGTGCCAGCAGTCGGGGACAGAGAACAACTAATGAAAAACTGTTTTTT
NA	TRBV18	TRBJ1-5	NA	CASSPPGEVSNQPQHF	TGTGCCAGCTCACCACCTGGGGAGGTTAGCAATCAGCCCCAGCATTTT
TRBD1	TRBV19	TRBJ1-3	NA	CASRPTGARGTSGNTIYF	TGTGCCAGTAGACCCACAGGGGCGAGAGGGACCTCTGGAAACACCATATATTTT
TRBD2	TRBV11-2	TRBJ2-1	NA	CASRLLAGGLDEQFF	TGTGCCAGCAGATTACTAGCGGGGGGCCTGGATGAGCAGTTCTTC
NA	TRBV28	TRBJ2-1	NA	CASTRNRVGRSYNEQFF	TGTGCCAGCACCCGTAACAGGGTGGGACGCTCCTACAATGAGCAGTTCTTC
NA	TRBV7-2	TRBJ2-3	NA	CASSPHGMRGDTDTQYF	TGTGCCAGCAGCCCTCATGGTATGCGGGGTGACACAGATACGCAGTATTTT
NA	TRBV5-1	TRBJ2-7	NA	CASSLGTGRLPYEQYF	TGCGCCAGCAGCTTGGGAACAGGCCGATTACCCTACGAGCAGTACTTC
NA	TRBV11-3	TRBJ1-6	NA	CASSLATGNNSPLHF	TGTGCCAGCAGCTTAGCGACGGGGAATAATTCACCCCTCCACTTT
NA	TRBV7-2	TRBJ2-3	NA	CASSHGTSTDTQYF	TGTGCCAGCAGCCATGGGACTAGCACAGATACGCAGTATTTT